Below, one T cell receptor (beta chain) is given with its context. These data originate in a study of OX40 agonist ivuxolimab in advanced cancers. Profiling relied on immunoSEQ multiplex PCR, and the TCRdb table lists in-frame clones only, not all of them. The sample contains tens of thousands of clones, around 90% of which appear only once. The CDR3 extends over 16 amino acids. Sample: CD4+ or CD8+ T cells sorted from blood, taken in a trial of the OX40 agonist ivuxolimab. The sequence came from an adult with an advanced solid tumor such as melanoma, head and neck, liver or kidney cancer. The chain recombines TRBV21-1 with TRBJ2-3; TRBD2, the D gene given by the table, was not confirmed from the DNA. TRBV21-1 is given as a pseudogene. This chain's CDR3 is CASSTIRAIYTDTQYF. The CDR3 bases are TGTGCCAGCAGCACGATACGTGCGATATACACAGATACGCAGTATTTT.